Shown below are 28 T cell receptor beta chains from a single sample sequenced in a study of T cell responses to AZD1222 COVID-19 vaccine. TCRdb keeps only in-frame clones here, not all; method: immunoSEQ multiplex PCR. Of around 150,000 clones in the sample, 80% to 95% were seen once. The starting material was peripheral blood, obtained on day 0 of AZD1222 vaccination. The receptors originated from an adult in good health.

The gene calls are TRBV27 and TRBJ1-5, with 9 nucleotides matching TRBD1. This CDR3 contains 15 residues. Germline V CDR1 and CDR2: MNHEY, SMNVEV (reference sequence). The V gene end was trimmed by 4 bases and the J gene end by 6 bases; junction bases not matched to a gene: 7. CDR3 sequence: CASSSGQGVSQPQHF. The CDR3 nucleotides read TGTGCCAGCAGTTCGGGACAGGGTGTCTCTCAGCCCCAGCATTTT.

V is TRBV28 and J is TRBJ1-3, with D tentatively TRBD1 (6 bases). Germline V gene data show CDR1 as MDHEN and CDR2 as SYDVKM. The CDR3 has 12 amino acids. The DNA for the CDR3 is TGTATAGTAAGGGGGTCTGGAAACACCATATATTTT. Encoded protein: CIVRGSGNTIYF. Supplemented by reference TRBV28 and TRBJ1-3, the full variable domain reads DVKVTQSSRYLVKRTGEKVFLECVQDMDHENMFWYRQDPGLGLRLIYFSYDVKMKEKGDIPEGYSVSREKKERFSLILESASTNQTSMYLCIVRGSGNTIYFGEGSWLTVV.

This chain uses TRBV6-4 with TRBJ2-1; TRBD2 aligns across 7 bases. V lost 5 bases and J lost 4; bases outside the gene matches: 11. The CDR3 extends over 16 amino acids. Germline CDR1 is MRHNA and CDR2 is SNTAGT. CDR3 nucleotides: TGTGCCAGCAGTCCTCAAGCGGGGTTCCCGTACAATGAGCAGTTCTTC. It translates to CASSPQAGFPYNEQFF.

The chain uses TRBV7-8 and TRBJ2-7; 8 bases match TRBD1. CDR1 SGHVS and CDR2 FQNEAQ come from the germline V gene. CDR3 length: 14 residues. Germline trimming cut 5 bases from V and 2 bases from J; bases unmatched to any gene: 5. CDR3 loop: CASSVDRAPYEQYF. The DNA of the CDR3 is TGTGCCAGCAGCGTGGACAGGGCCCCCTACGAGCAGTACTTC.

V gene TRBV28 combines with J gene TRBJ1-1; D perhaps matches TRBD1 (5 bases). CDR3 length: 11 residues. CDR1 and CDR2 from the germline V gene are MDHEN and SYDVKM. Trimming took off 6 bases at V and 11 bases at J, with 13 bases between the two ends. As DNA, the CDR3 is TGTGCCAGCAGCGACGCCTCAGGGGCTTTCTTT. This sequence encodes CASSDASGAFF.

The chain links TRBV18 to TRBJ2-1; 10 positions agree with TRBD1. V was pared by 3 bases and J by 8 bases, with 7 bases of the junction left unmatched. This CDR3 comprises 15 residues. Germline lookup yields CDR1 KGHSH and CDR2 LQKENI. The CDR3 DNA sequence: TGTGCCAGCTCACCGGGACAGGGGTCGCATTATGAGCAGTTCTTC. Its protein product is CASSPGQGSHYEQFF.

CDR3 bases: TGTGCCAGCAGCCCCTTTCTTGGAGGGGGCTCCTACGAGCAGTACTTC. Translated, it gives CASSPFLGGGSYEQYF. The rearrangement uses TRBV11-2 and TRBJ2-7; D might be TRBD1 or TRBD2, each matching 6 bases. From germline, CDR1 is SGHAT and CDR2 FQNNGV. Trimming took off 5 bases at V and 0 bases at J, with 17 bases between the two ends. The CDR3 runs to 16 residues.

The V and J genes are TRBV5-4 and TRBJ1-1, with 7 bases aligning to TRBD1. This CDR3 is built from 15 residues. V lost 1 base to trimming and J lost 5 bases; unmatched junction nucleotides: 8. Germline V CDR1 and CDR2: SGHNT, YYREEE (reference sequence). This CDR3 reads CASSLFLAGGTEAFF. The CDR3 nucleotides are TGTGCCAGCAGCTTGTTCCTGGCAGGGGGGACTGAAGCTTTCTTT.

CDR3 nucleotides: TGTGCCAGTACCCTCGCAGGGGTGGCTAATGAAAAACTGTTTTTT. It yields the protein CASTLAGVANEKLFF. J is TRBJ1-4 and V is TRBV19; perhaps TRBD1 as D (6 bases). Germline V CDR1 and CDR2: LNHDA, SQIVND (reference sequence). CDR3 length: 15 amino acids. The V end lost 7 bases, the J end lost 3 bases, and 15 bases lay between the germline ends.

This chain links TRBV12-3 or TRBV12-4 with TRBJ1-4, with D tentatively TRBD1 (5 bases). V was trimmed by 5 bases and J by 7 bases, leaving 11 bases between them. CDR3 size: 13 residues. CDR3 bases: TGTGCCAGCAGTCCTCAGGGCTCTGAAAAACTGTTTTTT. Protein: CASSPQGSEKLFF.

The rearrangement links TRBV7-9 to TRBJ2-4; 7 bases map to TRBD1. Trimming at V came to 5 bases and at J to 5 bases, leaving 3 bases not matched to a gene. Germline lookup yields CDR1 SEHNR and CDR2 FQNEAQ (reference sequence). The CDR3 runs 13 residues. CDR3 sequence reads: CASSRDSENIQYF. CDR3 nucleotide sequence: TGTGCCAGCAGCCGGGACAGCGAAAACATTCAGTACTTC.

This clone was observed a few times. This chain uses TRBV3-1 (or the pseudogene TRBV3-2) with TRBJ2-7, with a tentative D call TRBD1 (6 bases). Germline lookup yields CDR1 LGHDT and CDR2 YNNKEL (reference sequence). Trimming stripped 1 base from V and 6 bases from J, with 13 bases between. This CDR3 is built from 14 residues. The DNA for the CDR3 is TGTGCCAGCAGCCAAGGGGCAGGGACATTCGAGCAGTACTTC. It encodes CASSQGAGTFEQYF.

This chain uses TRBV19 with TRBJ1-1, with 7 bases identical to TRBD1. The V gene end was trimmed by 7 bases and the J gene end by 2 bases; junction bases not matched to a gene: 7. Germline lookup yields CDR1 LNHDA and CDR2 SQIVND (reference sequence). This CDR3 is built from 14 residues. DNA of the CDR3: TGTGCCAGTACCCCACAGGGGAGTAACACTGAAGCTTTCTTT. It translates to CASTPQGSNTEAFF.

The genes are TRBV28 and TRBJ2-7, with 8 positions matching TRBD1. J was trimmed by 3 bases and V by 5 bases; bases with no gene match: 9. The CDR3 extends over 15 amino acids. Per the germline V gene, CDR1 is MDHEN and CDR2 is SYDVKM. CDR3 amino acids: CASSPWGQDYYEQYF. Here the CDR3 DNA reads TGTGCCAGCAGTCCCTGGGGACAGGATTACTACGAGCAGTACTTC.

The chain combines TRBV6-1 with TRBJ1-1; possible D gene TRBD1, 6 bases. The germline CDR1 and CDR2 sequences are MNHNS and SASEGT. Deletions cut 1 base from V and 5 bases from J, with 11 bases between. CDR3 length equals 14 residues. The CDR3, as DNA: TGTGCCAGCAGTGAAGATTGGAGGGGGACTGAAGCTTTCTTT. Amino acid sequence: CASSEDWRGTEAFF.

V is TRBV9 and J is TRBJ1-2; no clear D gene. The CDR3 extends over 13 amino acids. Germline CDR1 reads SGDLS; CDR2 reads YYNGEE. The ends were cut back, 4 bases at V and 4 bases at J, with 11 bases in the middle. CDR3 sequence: CASSLDSFYGYTF. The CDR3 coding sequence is TGTGCCAGCAGCCTGGACTCCTTCTATGGCTACACCTTC.

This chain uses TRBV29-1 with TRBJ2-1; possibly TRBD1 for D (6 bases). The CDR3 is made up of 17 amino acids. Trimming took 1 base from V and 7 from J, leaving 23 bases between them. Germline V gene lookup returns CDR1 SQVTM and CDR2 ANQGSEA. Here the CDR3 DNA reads TGCAGCGTTGAAGGAACCTTAACCAGGGGAGAGGAAAATGAGCAGTTCTTC. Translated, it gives CSVEGTLTRGEENEQFF.

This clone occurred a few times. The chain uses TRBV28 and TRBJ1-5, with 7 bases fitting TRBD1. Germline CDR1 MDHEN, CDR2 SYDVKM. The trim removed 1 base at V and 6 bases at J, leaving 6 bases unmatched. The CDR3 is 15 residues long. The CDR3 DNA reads TGTGCCAGCAGTTTATCGGGCCAGGGGGTTCAGCCCCAGCATTTT. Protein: CASSLSGQGVQPQHF.

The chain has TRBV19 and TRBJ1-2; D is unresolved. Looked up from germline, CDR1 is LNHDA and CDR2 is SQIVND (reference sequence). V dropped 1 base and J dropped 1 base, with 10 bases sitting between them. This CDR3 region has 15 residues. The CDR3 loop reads CASSIAFGSNYGYTF. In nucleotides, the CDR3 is TGTGCCAGTAGTATAGCCTTCGGGAGTAACTATGGCTACACCTTC.

In nucleotides, the CDR3 is TGTGCCAGCAGCTCCGGGACAACAGTCGAAAATGAGCAGTTCTTC. Translated: CASSSGTTVENEQFF. This chain connects TRBV7-2 to TRBJ2-1; weak D call: TRBD1 (6 bases). V was clipped by 4 bases and J by 7 bases, with 17 bases between them. From germline, CDR1 is SGHTA and CDR2 FQGNSA. This CDR3 is built from 15 residues.

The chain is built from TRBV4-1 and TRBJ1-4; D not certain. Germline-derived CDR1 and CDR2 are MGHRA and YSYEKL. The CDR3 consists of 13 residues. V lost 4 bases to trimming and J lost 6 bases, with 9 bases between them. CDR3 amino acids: CASSRHEHEKLFF. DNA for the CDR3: TGCGCCAGCAGCCGTCACGAGCATGAAAAACTGTTTTTT.

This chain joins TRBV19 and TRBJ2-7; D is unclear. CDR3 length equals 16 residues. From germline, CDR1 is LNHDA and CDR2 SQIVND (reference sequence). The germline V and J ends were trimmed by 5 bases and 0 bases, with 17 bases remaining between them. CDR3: CASSVFRTASSYEQYF. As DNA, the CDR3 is TGTGCCAGTAGTGTTTTCCGGACGGCGAGCTCCTACGAGCAGTACTTC.

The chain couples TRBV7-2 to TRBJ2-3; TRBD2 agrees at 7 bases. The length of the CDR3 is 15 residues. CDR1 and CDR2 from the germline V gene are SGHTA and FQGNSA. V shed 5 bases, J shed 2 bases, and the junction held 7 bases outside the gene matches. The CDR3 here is CASSPDGTITDTQYF. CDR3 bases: TGTGCCAGCAGCCCAGACGGGACTATCACAGATACGCAGTATTTT.

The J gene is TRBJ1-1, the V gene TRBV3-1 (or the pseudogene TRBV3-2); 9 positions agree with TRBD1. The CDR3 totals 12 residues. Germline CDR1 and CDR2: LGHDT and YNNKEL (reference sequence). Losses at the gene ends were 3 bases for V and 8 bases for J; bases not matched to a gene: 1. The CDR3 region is CASSHGQGEAFF. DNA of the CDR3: TGTGCCAGCAGCCACGGACAGGGGGAAGCTTTCTTT.

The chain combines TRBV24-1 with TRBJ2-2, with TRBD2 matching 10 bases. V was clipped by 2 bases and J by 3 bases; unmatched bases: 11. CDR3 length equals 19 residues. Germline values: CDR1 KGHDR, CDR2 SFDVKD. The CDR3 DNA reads TGTGCCACCAGTGATTCCTCCGGGACTAGCGCGTATTACACCGGGGAGCTGTTTTTT. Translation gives CATSDSSGTSAYYTGELFF.

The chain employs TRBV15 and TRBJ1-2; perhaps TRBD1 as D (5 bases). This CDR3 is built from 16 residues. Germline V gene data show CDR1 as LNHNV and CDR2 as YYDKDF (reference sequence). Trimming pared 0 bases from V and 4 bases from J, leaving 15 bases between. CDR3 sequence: CATSRDFGTEPYGYTF. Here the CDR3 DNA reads TGTGCCACCAGCAGAGATTTCGGGACGGAACCCTATGGCTACACCTTC.

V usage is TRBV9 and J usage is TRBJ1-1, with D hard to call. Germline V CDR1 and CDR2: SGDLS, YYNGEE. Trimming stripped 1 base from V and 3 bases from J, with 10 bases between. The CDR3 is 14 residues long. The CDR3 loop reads CASSVREGYTEAFF. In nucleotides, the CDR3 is TGTGCCAGCAGCGTAAGGGAGGGTTACACTGAAGCTTTCTTT.

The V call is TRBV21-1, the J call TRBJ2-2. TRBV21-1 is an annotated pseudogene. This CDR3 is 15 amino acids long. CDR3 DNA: TGTGCCAGCAGCAAAGCTAGACGCGACACCGGGGAGCTGTTTTTT. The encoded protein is CASSKARRDTGELFF.